A single sample is the source of the 21 T cell receptor beta chains below, sequenced in a study of technical replicates of blood from a handful of donors. Profiling relied on immunoSEQ multiplex PCR, and the TCRdb table lists in-frame clones only, not all of them. The sample shows roughly 80,000 clones, around 89% of them seen only once. The sequencing input was T cells isolated from PBMCs. Every receptor here comes from a human donor in good health.

CDR3 in DNA: TGTGCCAGCAGCGTAGACAGGAGTGAGCAGTTCTTC. It specifies CASSVDRSEQFF. This chain uses TRBV9 with TRBJ2-1; the D gene is possibly TRBD1 (5 bases). V lost 0 bases and J lost 9, with 7 bases in between. This CDR3 comprises 12 residues. The germline V gene encodes CDR1 SGDLS and CDR2 YYNGEE.

The rearrangement links TRBV30 to TRBJ2-2; 11 bases are shared with TRBD2. The CDR3 sequence is 17 residues long. CDR1 and CDR2 from the germline V gene are GTSNPN and SVGIG (reference sequence). With V trimmed by 0 bases and J by 2 bases, 5 bases remained unmatched. This CDR3 is CAWSVAGLAVNTGELFF. CDR3 DNA: TGTGCCTGGAGTGTCGCGGGACTAGCGGTAAACACCGGGGAGCTGTTTTTT.

In its sample, this clone was seen a few times. The V and J genes are TRBV9 and TRBJ2-7; D call uncertain. Germline V lookup: CDR1 SGDLS, CDR2 YYNGEE. The CDR3 runs to 14 residues. V lost 0 bases, J lost 4 bases, and 11 bases lay in between. CDR3 residues: CASSVGIYRYEQYF. The CDR3 bases are TGTGCCAGCAGCGTAGGAATTTATAGATACGAGCAGTACTTC.

The rearrangement uses TRBV5-4 and TRBJ2-1; possible D gene TRBD2, 7 bases. Germline CDR1 and CDR2: SGHNT and YYREEE (reference sequence). The germline V and J ends were trimmed by 6 bases and 4 bases, with 17 bases remaining between them. This CDR3 has 15 residues. CDR3 sequence (DNA): TGTGCCAGCACGGCGGGAGAGGGGGTATACAATGAGCAGTTCTTC. It is translated as CASTAGEGVYNEQFF.

The chain employs TRBV5-4 and TRBJ2-1, with D possibly TRBD1 on 6 matching bases. Trimming cost V 3 bases and J 5 bases, with 15 bases left between them. Per germline, CDR1 SGHNT and CDR2 YYREEE (reference sequence). The CDR3 loop spans 15 amino acids. The CDR3 coding sequence is TGTGCCAGCAGCTCGGGACACCAAACTCACAATGAGCAGTTCTTC. Amino acid sequence: CASSSGHQTHNEQFF.

The chain links TRBV9 to TRBJ2-1; TRBD2 matches 10 bases. Germline V lookup: CDR1 SGDLS, CDR2 YYNGEE. The CDR3 contains 16 residues. Losses at the gene ends were 4 bases for V and 7 bases for J; bases not matched to a gene: 11. CDR3 nucleotide sequence: TGTGCCAGCAGCCTTACCCTAGCGGGAGAGAGTAATGAGCAGTTCTTC. Residues: CASSLTLAGESNEQFF.

The V gene is TRBV5-4, the J gene TRBJ2-3, with TRBD2 as a possible D gene (5 bases). CDR3 length: 17 amino acids. Trimming shortened V by 2 bases and J by 2 bases, and 18 bases separated the two germline ends. Germline CDR1 reads SGHNT; CDR2 reads YYREEE (reference sequence). The chain's CDR3 is CASSFGSKPRATDTQYF. DNA of the CDR3: TGTGCCAGCAGCTTTGGTTCAAAGCCGAGGGCCACAGATACGCAGTATTTT.

The chain recombines TRBV27 with TRBJ2-1, with 8 nucleotides matching TRBD2. The junction had 11 bases not matched to a gene; V was cut back by 2 bases and J by 8 bases. Germline CDR1 and CDR2: MNHEY and SMNVEV (reference sequence). This CDR3 is built from 16 residues. The CDR3 here is CASSLPGLGGKHEQFF. As DNA, the CDR3 is TGTGCCAGCAGTTTACCGGGACTAGGGGGTAAGCATGAGCAGTTCTTC.

The chain's CDR3 is CASSPQGNYEQYF. The CDR3 DNA is TGTGCCAGCAGTCCCCAGGGAAACTACGAGCAGTACTTC. The chain uses TRBV2 and TRBJ2-7; the D gene is possibly TRBD1 (5 bases). CDR3 size: 13 residues. V lost 5 bases to trimming and J lost 3 bases, with 11 bases between them. Germline lookup yields CDR1 SNHLY and CDR2 FYNNEI.

This clone appeared a few times. The rearrangement links TRBV4-1 to TRBJ1-5, with 8 nucleotides matching TRBD1. With V trimmed by 4 bases and J by 2 bases, 7 bases remained unmatched. Germline lookup yields CDR1 MGHRA and CDR2 YSYEKL. This CDR3 is built from 16 residues. The CDR3 is CASSRKQGVGNQPQHF. CDR3 nucleotides: TGCGCCAGCAGCCGTAAACAGGGGGTTGGCAATCAGCCCCAGCATTTT.

About this clone itself: This sample also contains other DNA sequences that code for the same CDR3. The chain uses TRBV5-4 and TRBJ2-3; TRBD2 matches at 11 bases. Germline values: CDR1 SGHNT, CDR2 YYREEE (reference sequence). The J segment lost 1 base and the V segment lost 5 bases, leaving 3 bases of the junction unmatched. The CDR3 totals 15 residues. CDR3 coding DNA: TGTGCCAGCAGTTTAGCGGGAGGGGGCACAGATACGCAGTATTTT. Translation: CASSLAGGGTDTQYF.

The CDR3, as DNA: TGCGCCAGCAGCTTGGGGGCATGGGGCAATCAGCCCCAGCATTTT. Its protein is CASSLGAWGNQPQHF. The V and J genes are TRBV5-1 and TRBJ1-5; no firm D call. CDR3 length: 15 residues. V lost 0 bases to trimming and J lost 2 bases, with 9 bases between them. Germline CDR1 is SGHRS and CDR2 is YFSETQ.

The count of this clone is one. The chain recombines TRBV9 with TRBJ1-4; 8 nucleotides align to TRBD1. Germline values: CDR1 SGDLS, CDR2 YYNGEE. The V gene end was trimmed by 4 bases and the J gene end by 1 base; junction bases not matched to a gene: 6. The CDR3 is 16 residues long. For the CDR3, the DNA is TGTGCCAGCAGCTCAACGGACAGGGAAACTAATGAAAAACTGTTTTTT. This encodes CASSSTDRETNEKLFF.

In its sample, this clone was seen a few times. This chain connects TRBV11-2 to TRBJ2-2, with a tentative D call TRBD1 (5 bases). V lost 5 bases and J lost 3, with 10 bases in between. This CDR3 comprises 14 residues. Germline CDR1 SGHAT, CDR2 FQNNGV. The CDR3 sequence is CASSPTVYTGELFF. The CDR3 coding sequence is TGTGCCAGCAGCCCGACAGTTTACACCGGGGAGCTGTTTTTT.

This sequence joins TRBV5-1 and TRBJ2-7, with 10 nucleotides matching TRBD1. Germline-derived CDR1 and CDR2 are SGHRS and YFSETQ. V shed 2 bases, J shed 5 bases, and the junction held 4 bases outside the gene matches. The CDR3 contains 14 residues. The CDR3 nucleotides read TGCGCCAGCAGCTTATGGGACAGGGGCGACGAGCAGTACTTC. It is translated as CASSLWDRGDEQYF.

The rearrangement links TRBV5-1 to TRBJ2-3; TRBD2 aligns across 9 bases. The germline V gene encodes CDR1 SGHRS and CDR2 YFSETQ. V trimming: 8 bases; J trimming: 4 bases; junction bases outside the gene matches: 8. CDR3 size: 14 residues. The CDR3 is CASDPGLAADTQYF. The CDR3 coding sequence is TGCGCCAGTGATCCGGGACTAGCCGCAGATACGCAGTATTTT. Together with reference TRBV5-1 and TRBJ2-3, the CDR3 gives the full variable domain: KAGVTQTPRYLIKTRGQQVTLSCSPISGHRSVSWYQQTPGQGLQFLFEYFSETQRNKGNFPGRFSGRQFSNSRSEMNVSTLELGDSALYLCASDPGLAADTQYFGPGTRLTVL.

V gene TRBV7-8 combines with J gene TRBJ2-7; D unresolved. Per the germline V gene, CDR1 is SGHVS and CDR2 is FQNEAQ. The V end was cut by 5 bases, the J end by 3 bases, with 5 bases between. The CDR3 is 11 residues long. DNA of the CDR3: TGTGCCAGCAGCATACACTACGAGCAGTACTTC. This encodes CASSIHYEQYF.

This clone appeared a few times. The rearrangement uses TRBV5-4 and TRBJ1-1; tentatively, D is TRBD1 (5 bases). Germline V gene data show CDR1 as SGHNT and CDR2 as YYREEE (reference sequence). The V end was cut by 2 bases, the J end by 5 bases, with 10 bases between. CDR3 length: 13 amino acids. DNA of the CDR3: TGTGCCAGCAGCTTTCAGGGAGGAACTGAAGCTTTCTTT. Encoded protein: CASSFQGGTEAFF.

The chain joins TRBV19 to TRBJ2-1; TRBD2 matches 12 bases. J gave up 8 bases and V 5 bases, and 13 bases lay outside the gene matches. The CDR3 runs 17 residues. The V gene's germline CDR1 is LNHDA and CDR2 SQIVND (reference sequence). The chain's CDR3 is CASSLLAGGPGVDEQFF. CDR3 coding DNA: TGTGCCAGTAGTCTTCTAGCGGGAGGGCCAGGGGTGGATGAGCAGTTCTTC.

This clone was seen repeatedly, ten times or more. The J gene is TRBJ1-1, the V gene TRBV21-1; the table's D gene call, TRBD1, was not cross checked with the DNA. TRBV21-1 is a pseudogene. The CDR3 extends over 16 amino acids. CDR3 DNA: TGTGCCAGCAGCAAAGGACAGGGGGCGTTGAACACTGAAGCTTTCTTT. Translation gives CASSKGQGALNTEAFF.

A single count supports this clone. V gene TRBV11-3 combines with J gene TRBJ2-3; 12 bases are shared with TRBD2. The CDR3 sequence is 19 residues long. Germline lookup yields CDR1 SGHNT and CDR2 YENEEA. J lost 3 bases, V lost 4 bases, and 14 bases had no gene match. CDR3 bases: TGTGCCAGCAGCTACGAACCTAGCGGGAGGGCCCGCGGGACAGATACGCAGTATTTT. Translating it yields CASSYEPSGRARGTDTQYF.